This T cell receptor beta chain was sequenced in a study of cytomegalovirus exposure and HLA in healthy donors. A note on this clone: Its antigen is unknown.

The V gene lost 0 bases and the J gene lost 7 bases, with 7 bases spanning the gap. CDR1 SGHRS and CDR2 YFSETQ come from the germline V gene. The CDR3 sequence is 12 residues long. Points from the study as a whole: Sequencing depth across donors, presence/absence analyses assumed, was roughly uniform.

A multiplex PCR was run with 60 Vbeta primers and 13 Jbeta primers. Assay used: immunoSEQ multiplex PCR; TCRdb lists only in-frame clones, some missing. This table holds 80,000 to 100,000 clones, 70% to 80% found once. Sequenced: PBMCs. J is TRBJ1-2 and V is TRBV5-1; unclear D gene. This TCR derives from a male donor in good health and CMV-seropositive. This CDR3 is CASSLALSGYTF. In DNA form, the CDR3 reads TGCGCCAGCAGCTTGGCCCTTAGTGGCTACACCTTC.